The 5 T cell receptor beta chains presented below share a single source sample, sequenced in a study of shared clonotypes between healthy human individuals (TCRdb year 2020). Preparation of the library involved the immunoSEQ multiplex PCR assay. The table comes from immuneACCESS by way of TCRdb, which keeps in-frame sequences with V and J called. Part of the clones is missing from these tables; in studies checked, under half for an unresolved V gene and the rest for unknown reasons. In all, the sample holds about 2.3 million clones, and more than 85% of those were seen once. The ten most abundant clones make up about 0.41% of the sample. Sequencing was carried out using naive CD4+ T cells from PBMCs. The cell subset or site tag for this specimen amounts to: CD45RA+ positively selected. These receptors came from a man younger than 30 in good health. Some clones in this sample may be carry-over from other donors' samples.

The chain recombines TRBV9 with TRBJ2-2, with 9 positions matching TRBD2. CDR1 and CDR2 (germline): SGDLS, YYNGEE. After removal of 3 bases from V and 7 bases from J, the junction contained 7 bases not matched to a gene. The CDR3 runs to 15 residues. The CDR3 DNA reads as TGTGCCAGCAGCGCGGCTAGCGGGACCTACGGGGAGCTGTTTTTT. Amino acids: CASSAASGTYGELFF.

Worth noting for this clone: One junction end does not reproduce the germline sequence, and a read error may be involved. The genes are TRBV18 and TRBJ1-5; 10 bases fit TRBD1. CDR1 KGHSH and CDR2 LQKENI come from the germline V gene. The CDR3 runs to 14 residues. DNA for the CDR3: TGTGCCAGCACAGCGACAGGGGGCAACCAGCCCCAGCATTTT. Translated: CASTATGGNQPQHF.

The chain joins TRBV15 to TRBJ2-7; D not resolved. The CDR3 contains 17 residues. Germline-derived CDR1 and CDR2 are LNHNV and YYDKDF (reference sequence). V lost 2 bases and J lost 1, with 18 bases in between. The CDR3 sequence: CATSRPPTGPESYEQYF. Written as DNA, the CDR3 is TGTGCCACCAGCAGACCACCTACCGGACCCGAGTCCTACGAGCAGTACTTC. Supplemented by reference TRBV15 and TRBJ2-7, the full variable domain reads DAMVIQNPRYQVTQFGKPVTLSCSQTLNHNVMYWYQQKSSQAPKLLFHYYDKDFNNEADTPDNFQSRRPNTSFCFLDIRSPGLGDTAMYLCATSRPPTGPESYEQYFGPGTRLTVT.

The chain uses TRBV19 and TRBJ1-2; D might be TRBD1 (5 bases). Germline V gene lookup returns CDR1 LNHDA and CDR2 SQIVND (reference sequence). The CDR3 length is 15 residues. V lost 5 bases, J lost 2 bases, and 15 bases lay in between. This CDR3 reads CASSPTEGYNYGYTF. Here the CDR3 DNA reads TGTGCCAGTAGTCCAACGGAGGGGTACAACTATGGCTACACCTTC.

V and J are TRBV27 and TRBJ2-7; TRBD1 agrees at 10 bases. CDR1 and CDR2 (germline): MNHEY, SMNVEV (reference sequence). This CDR3 has 15 amino acids. V dropped 1 base and J dropped 7; count of bases not matched to a gene: 7. CDR3 loop: CASSLWGQGSVEQYF. CDR3 bases: TGTGCCAGCAGTTTATGGGGACAGGGGTCGGTAGAGCAGTACTTC.